The rows below give T cell receptor beta chains drawn from one sample of a study of cytomegalovirus exposure and HLA in healthy donors. Produced via immunoSEQ multiplex PCR; TCRdb's table is partial and in-frame only. In the table there are 70,000 or so clones, around three quarters of which are singletons. Source material: PBMCs. Every receptor here comes from a man between 18 and 35 years old in good health and CMV-seropositive. CDR3s include the opening cysteine and the closing phenylalanine or tryptophan. The D gene is left open where the match is weak. Clone size is not always given. Where it is, it says once, few, many or a class for expanded clones.

j_call	d_call	v_call	clone_size	cdr3_aa	cdr3_nt
TRBJ2-6	-	TRBV29-1	few	CSVPEGHISGANVLTF	TGCAGCGTTCCTGAAGGACACATCTCTGGGGCCAACGTCCTGACTTTC
TRBJ2-6	TRBD1	TRBV6-1	many	CASSETGGSGANVLTF	TGTGCCAGCAGTGAAACAGGGGGCTCTGGGGCCAACGTCCTGACTTTC
TRBJ1-1	-	TRBV30	-	CAWSVQSHTEAFF	TGTGCCTGGAGTGTACAGTCGCACACTGAAGCTTTCTTT
TRBJ2-7	-	TRBV7-2	-	CASRRSRSDEQYF	TGTGCCAGCAGACGCTCGAGAAGCGACGAGCAGTACTTC
TRBJ1-2	TRBD1	TRBV29-1	-	CSVARQGANGYTF	TGCAGCGTGGCCCGACAGGGGGCTAATGGCTACACCTTC
TRBJ2-3	-	TRBV10-1	-	CASSEFGGSTDTQYF	TGCGCCAGCAGTGAGTTCGGCGGGAGCACAGATACGCAGTATTTT
TRBJ1-4	TRBD1	TRBV6-4	-	CASRQPGTGDEKLFF	TGTGCCAGCAGACAACCCGGGACAGGGGACGAAAAACTGTTTTTT
TRBJ2-1	-	TRBV7-9	-	CASSEQGSSDNQFF	TGTGCCAGCAGCGAACAGGGTTCCTCAGATAACCAGTTCTTC
TRBJ2-6	-	TRBV30	-	CACNRWAGRSGANVLTF	TGTGCCTGTAACAGGTGGGCAGGCCGCTCTGGGGCCAACGTCCTGACTTTC
TRBJ2-1	TRBD2	TRBV28	-	CASSGGAGNEQFF	TGTGCCAGCAGCGGGGGGGCAGGCAATGAGCAGTTCTTC
TRBJ1-2	-	TRBV6-1	-	CASSPDGIYGYTF	TGTGCCAGCAGCCCCGACGGGATCTATGGCTACACCTTC
TRBJ1-1	TRBD1	TRBV10-2	few	CASTETGQGREAFF	TGCGCCAGCACCGAGACGGGACAGGGCCGTGAAGCTTTCTTT
TRBJ2-3	TRBD2	TRBV6-1	-	CASSGARLATDTQYF	TGTGCCAGCAGTGGCGCGAGACTAGCGACAGATACGCAGTATTTT
TRBJ2-6	TRBD1	TRBV11-1	few	CATAGQGNSGANVLTF	TGTGCCACCGCGGGACAGGGAAACTCTGGGGCCAACGTCCTGACTTTC
TRBJ2-1	TRBD2	TRBV5-4	-	CASSQRTSGHYNEQFF	TGTGCCAGCAGCCAACGGACTAGCGGGCATTACAATGAGCAGTTCTTC
TRBJ2-6	-	TRBV6-1	-	CASSEAHRTDGANVLTF	TGTGCCAGCAGTGAAGCGCACCGAACAGATGGGGCCAACGTCCTGACTTTC
TRBJ2-1	-	TRBV29-1	-	CSVGLRSYNEQFF	TGCAGCGTTGGACTACGCTCCTACAATGAGCAGTTCTTC
TRBJ2-1	-	TRBV5-4	-	CASSEQGGNEQFF	TGTGCCAGCAGCGAGCAGGGCGGCAATGAGCAGTTCTTC
TRBJ1-5	TRBD1	TRBV30	-	CAWGGTGVGFANQPQHF	TGTGCCTGGGGGGGGACAGGGGTTGGATTCGCCAATCAGCCCCAGCATTTT
TRBJ1-2	-	TRBV27	-	CASSLRGALEGYTF	TGTGCCAGCAGTTTACGGGGGGCGTTGGAGGGCTACACCTTC
TRBJ2-1	-	TRBV27	-	CASRSVSYNEQFF	TGTGCCAGCCGTAGCGTATCCTACAATGAGCAGTTCTTC
TRBJ2-3	TRBD2	TRBV6-5	-	CASSLAGWTDTQYF	TGTGCCAGCAGTCTAGCGGGATGGACAGATACGCAGTATTTT
TRBJ2-7	-	TRBV9	once	CASSVGAGNHEQYF	TGTGCCAGCAGCGTAGGGGCAGGGAACCACGAGCAGTACTTC
TRBJ1-6	-	TRBV6-5	few	CASRLYNSPLHF	TGTGCCAGCAGACTATATAATTCACCCCTCCACTTT
TRBJ2-2	TRBD1	TRBV6-4	-	CASSLTGDTGELFF	TGTGCCAGCAGTCTGACAGGGGACACCGGGGAGCTGTTTTTT
TRBJ1-2	TRBD1	TRBV6-1	-	CASSEPGQQTYGYTF	TGTGCCAGCAGTGAACCGGGACAGCAAACCTATGGCTACACCTTC
TRBJ1-2	-	TRBV6-5	-	CASSPPGDYGYTF	TGTGCCAGCAGTCCCCCAGGGGACTATGGCTACACCTTC
TRBJ1-1	-	TRBV19	-	CASSIQENTEAFF	TGTGCCAGTAGTATCCAGGAGAACACTGAAGCTTTCTTT
TRBJ2-7	-	TRBV6-1	once	CASARDFRSEQYF	TGTGCCAGCGCCAGGGACTTTCGAAGCGAGCAGTACTTC
TRBJ2-7	TRBD1	TRBV7-8	once	CASSSGQHYEQYF	TGTGCCAGCAGCTCGGGACAGCACTACGAGCAGTACTTC
TRBJ1-5	TRBD1	TRBV30	-	CAWGTGTGGGSLHQPQHF	TGTGCCTGGGGCACCGGGACAGGGGGCGGTAGCCTTCATCAGCCCCAGCATTTT
TRBJ1-2	-	TRBV11-2	-	CASSLNLHRGYTF	TGTGCCAGCAGTCTCAATCTACACAGAGGCTACACCTTC
TRBJ1-5	TRBD1	TRBV4-1	few	CASSQDVIRASRQGYSNQPQHF	TGCGCCAGCAGCCAAGATGTTATCCGGGCTTCAAGACAGGGCTATAGCAATCAGCCCCAGCATTTT
TRBJ1-2	-	TRBV2	-	CASSDVQVTLF	TGTGCCAGCAGTGATGTGCAGGTCACCCTCTTC
TRBJ1-2	TRBD1	TRBV30	-	CAWSAGTGSGYTF	TGTGCCTGGAGTGCAGGGACAGGCTCTGGCTACACCTTC
TRBJ2-1	-	TRBV6-4	once	CASSVILESEQFF	TGTGCCAGCAGTGTCATACTAGAAAGTGAGCAGTTCTTC
TRBJ1-1	TRBD1	TRBV7-8	-	CASSSRDRGDALAEAFF	TGTGCCAGCAGCTCCCGGGACAGGGGCGATGCGTTGGCTGAAGCTTTCTTT
TRBJ1-2	-	TRBV6-5	-	CASRYDRSKNYGYTF	TGTGCCAGCAGGTATGACAGGTCGAAGAACTATGGCTACACCTTC
TRBJ1-1	-	TRBV30	-	CAWTGDGPEAFF	TGTGCCTGGACGGGGGATGGGCCTGAAGCTTTCTTT
TRBJ1-1	-	TRBV27	-	CASSRGQTTEAFF	TGTGCCAGCAGCAGAGGACAGACCACCGAAGCTTTCTTT
TRBJ1-4	-	TRBV10-3	-	CAISEEGVGNEKLFF	TGTGCCATCAGTGAAGAAGGGGTCGGGAATGAAAAACTGTTTTTT
TRBJ2-7	TRBD1	TRBV2	-	CAGAGTGDYEQYF	TGTGCCGGGGCCGGGACAGGGGACTACGAGCAGTACTTC
TRBJ1-1	-	TRBV2	-	CASRRIENTEAFF	TGTGCCAGCAGGAGGATTGAAAACACTGAAGCTTTCTTT
TRBJ2-1	-	TRBV27	medium-sized	CASNPLFSVPNEQFF	TGTGCCAGCAACCCCCTTTTCTCGGTCCCCAATGAGCAGTTCTTC
TRBJ1-1	TRBD1	TRBV6-1	-	CASSRQGFNTEAFF	TGTGCCAGCAGCCGACAGGGCTTTAACACTGAAGCTTTCTTT
TRBJ2-5	TRBD2	TRBV30	-	CAWTSGGAAETQYF	TGTGCCTGGACTAGCGGGGGGGCGGCGGAGACCCAGTACTTC
TRBJ1-5	-	TRBV30	-	CAWSATGSNQPQHF	TGTGCCTGGAGTGCCACCGGGAGCAATCAGCCCCAGCATTTT